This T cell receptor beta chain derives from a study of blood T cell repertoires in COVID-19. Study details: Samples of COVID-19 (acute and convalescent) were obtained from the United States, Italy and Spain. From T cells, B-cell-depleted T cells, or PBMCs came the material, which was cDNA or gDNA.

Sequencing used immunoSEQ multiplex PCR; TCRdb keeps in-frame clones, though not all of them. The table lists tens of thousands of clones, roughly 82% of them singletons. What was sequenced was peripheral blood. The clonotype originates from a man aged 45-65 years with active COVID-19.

This CDR3 is CATRSGTSGGPFF. In DNA form, the CDR3 reads TGTGCCACCAGATCCGGGACTAGCGGGGGACCGTTCTTC. The chain employs TRBV15 and TRBJ2-1, with TRBD2 matching 14 bases. Germline V gene sequence: CDR1 LNHNV, CDR2 YYDKDF (reference sequence). Germline trimming cut 6 bases from V and 15 bases from J; bases unmatched to any gene: 7. CDR3 size: 13 residues.